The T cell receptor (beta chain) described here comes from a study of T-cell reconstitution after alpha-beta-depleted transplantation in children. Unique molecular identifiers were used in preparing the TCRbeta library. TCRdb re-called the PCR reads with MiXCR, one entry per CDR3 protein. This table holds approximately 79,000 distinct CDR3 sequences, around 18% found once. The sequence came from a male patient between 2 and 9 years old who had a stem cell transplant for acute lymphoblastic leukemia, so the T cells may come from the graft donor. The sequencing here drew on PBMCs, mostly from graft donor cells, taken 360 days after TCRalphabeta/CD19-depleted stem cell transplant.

CDR3 in amino acids: CSVSFSTVPNTEAFF. The CDR3 DNA is TGCAGCGTTTCTTTTTCGACAGTTCCGAACACTGAAGCTTTCTTT. The chain couples TRBV29-1 to TRBJ1-1, with D possibly being TRBD1 (5 bases). This CDR3 is built from 15 residues. The germline V and J ends were trimmed by 5 bases and 1 base, with 17 bases remaining between them. Germline V gives CDR1 SQVTM, CDR2 ANQGSEA.